This section outlines one T cell receptor (beta chain) sequence together with its context. What it binds is unknown. The data were obtained in a study of CXCR3-negative and CXCR3-positive naive CD8 T cells. The length of the CDR3 is 14 residues. Findings and limits, study-wide: Relative to CXCR3-negative naive cells, CXCR3-positive naive cells had more hydrophobic TRB CDR3s.

Libraries were UMI-labeled 5' RACE TRB cDNA. TCRdb re-called the 5' RACE reads and gives one entry per CDR3 protein, without DNA. This sample contains about 150,000 distinct CDR3 sequences. V is TRBV12-3 or TRBV12-4 and J is TRBJ1-4. The sequence came from a human donor in good health. Some clones in this sample may be carry-over from other donors' samples. The sample comprised naive CXCR3+ CD8+ T cells from blood. Subset in this sample: CD45RO-CCR7+CD27+CD95- naive CD8+ T cells expressing CXCR3 (TNR3+). CDR3 loop: CASSLGGTNEKLFF.